A single sample gave rise to the 25 T cell receptor beta chains below, sequenced in a study of shared clonotypes between healthy human individuals. TCRdb's table, derived via immunoSEQ multiplex PCR, lists solely in-frame clones and lacks some. The data show about 1,500,000 clones, with roughly 96% seen just once and roughly 1.1% held by the top ten. The specimen was naive CD4+ T cells sorted from blood. Sample subset: CD45RA+ positively selected. These receptor sequences come from a man younger than 40 in good health.

The chain is built from TRBV6-6 and TRBJ1-4, with D hard to call. Trimming left V 5 bases short and J 8 bases short, with 15 bases between. This CDR3 is 14 amino acids long. CDR1 MNHNY and CDR2 SVGAGI come from the germline V gene (reference sequence). For the CDR3, the DNA is TGTGCCAGCAGTACCAGCCAGGCGTTCGAAAAACTGTTTTTT. It codes for CASSTSQAFEKLFF.

The J gene is TRBJ2-3, the V gene TRBV2, with D maybe TRBD2 (5 bases). V lost 4 bases and J lost 4, with 6 bases in between. The CDR3 spans 12 residues. From germline, CDR1 is SNHLY and CDR2 FYNNEI. CDR3 DNA sequence: TGTGCCAGCAGTGGAGGGCCAGATACGCAGTATTTT. Translating gives CASSGGPDTQYF.

The genes are TRBV19 and TRBJ2-2, with D tentatively TRBD2 (6 bases). This CDR3 spans 15 amino acids. V gave up 4 bases and J gave up 6 bases, with 15 bases separating them. Germline lookup yields CDR1 LNHDA and CDR2 SQIVND (reference sequence). The CDR3 sequence is CASSTLTSGAGELFF. The CDR3 DNA sequence: TGTGCCAGTAGTACCTTGACTAGTGGGGCCGGGGAGCTGTTTTTT.

The chain recombines TRBV7-7 with TRBJ2-3, with a tentative D call TRBD2 (5 bases). CDR1 is SSHAT, CDR2 FNYEAQ, per germline (reference sequence). The CDR3 is 13 amino acids. Trimming took 8 bases from V and 6 from J, leaving 15 bases between them. CDR3 DNA: TGTGCCAGCGGGTTAGGACTCGGGGATACGCAGTATTTT. Translating gives CASGLGLGDTQYF.

Note on this clone: A read error may account for a junction end that differs from germline. The V and J genes are TRBV19 and TRBJ2-7; a weak D match, TRBD1 (5 bases). The CDR3 is 13 amino acids. Germline lookup yields CDR1 LNHDA and CDR2 SQIVND (reference sequence). The CDR3 DNA reads TGTGCCAGTAGTTTAAGGGGCCCCTACGGGCAGTACTTC. It specifies CASSLRGPYGQYF. Full variable domain (outside the CDR3, taken from reference TRBV19 and TRBJ2-7): DGGITQSPKYLFRKEGQNVTLSCEQNLNHDAMYWYRQDPGQGLRLIYYSQIVNDFQKGDIAEGYSVSREKKESFPLTVTSAQKNPTAFYLCASSLRGPYGQYFGPGTRLTVT.

J is TRBJ1-2 and V is TRBV7-2; D is undetermined. Germline V CDR1 and CDR2: SGHTA, FQGNSA. V lost 1 base, J lost 6 bases, and 15 bases lay in between. This CDR3 contains 15 residues. CDR3 sequence (DNA): TGTGCCAGCAGCTTAGACGTATATCAAAGAGATGGCTACACCTTC. This encodes CASSLDVYQRDGYTF.

CDR3 loop: CASSVGTGDGYTF. The DNA of the CDR3 is TGTGCCAGCAGTGTGGGGACAGGAGATGGCTACACCTTC. V is TRBV2 and J is TRBJ1-2, with 8 positions matching TRBD1. The germline gives CDR1 SNHLY, CDR2 FYNNEI. The V gene end was trimmed by 4 bases and the J gene end by 6 bases; junction bases not matched to a gene: 4. This CDR3 is built from 13 residues.

In regard to this clone: The junction departs from germline at one end; a sequencing error may be responsible. The chain recombines TRBV9 with TRBJ1-1, with a possible D match to TRBD1 (5 bases). This CDR3 has 12 residues. Germline V gives CDR1 SGDLS, CDR2 YYNGEE. CDR3 sequence: CASSGGRGPLGF. The CDR3 coding sequence is TGTGCCAGCAGCGGGGGGAGGGGACCCCTGGGCTTT.

The chain uses TRBV7-2 and TRBJ2-1; 7 bases are a match to TRBD1. J was trimmed by 5 bases and V by 5 bases; bases with no gene match: 3. The CDR3 totals 13 residues. Germline lookup yields CDR1 SGHTA and CDR2 FQGNSA. CDR3 sequence: CASSMTGNNEQFF. The CDR3 nucleotides read TGTGCCAGCAGCATGACAGGGAACAATGAGCAGTTCTTC.

The rearrangement joins TRBV15 to TRBJ2-7; perhaps TRBD1 as D (5 bases). Germline lookup yields CDR1 LNHNV and CDR2 YYDKDF (reference sequence). This CDR3 comprises 15 residues. V was cut by 0 bases and J by 0 bases, with 9 bases left in between. The DNA for the CDR3 is TGTGCCACCAGCAGAGAGGGGCCCAGCTCCTACGAGCAGTACTTC. Translated, it gives CATSREGPSSYEQYF.

V usage is TRBV5-1 and J usage is TRBJ1-4; D is undetermined. Germline values: CDR1 SGHRS, CDR2 YFSETQ. Trimming stripped 0 bases from V and 8 bases from J, with 14 bases between. The CDR3 is 15 residues long. This CDR3 reads CASSLAGSGEEKLFF. In DNA, the CDR3 is TGCGCCAGCAGCTTGGCCGGGTCGGGTGAGGAAAAACTGTTTTTT.

This clone was counted once. The sample contains more than one DNA sequence encoding this CDR3. The chain couples TRBV19 to TRBJ2-7, with D unresolved. Between the trimmed V and J ends, which lost 5 bases and 0 bases, there was a span of 2 bases. Germline V gene sequence: CDR1 LNHDA, CDR2 SQIVND (reference sequence). There are 11 residues in the CDR3. CDR3 sequence (DNA): TGTGCCAGTAGTGACTCCTACGAGCAGTACTTC. This sequence encodes CASSDSYEQYF.

This clone was seen once. This chain connects TRBV28 to TRBJ1-4, with 9 nucleotides matching TRBD1. CDR3 length: 15 residues. CDR1 is MDHEN, CDR2 SYDVKM, per germline. The junction had 4 bases not matched to a gene; V was cut back by 3 bases and J by 5 bases. CDR3 in amino acids: CASSFTGQGNEKLFF. CDR3 sequence (DNA): TGTGCCAGCAGTTTTACCGGACAGGGGAATGAAAAACTGTTTTTT.

The chain links TRBV15 to TRBJ2-5, with D perhaps matching TRBD1 (5 bases). The V gene lost 7 bases and the J gene lost 5 bases, with 20 bases spanning the gap. From germline, CDR1 is LNHNV and CDR2 YYDKDF (reference sequence). CDR3 length equals 15 residues. CDR3 sequence (DNA): TGTGCCACCAACTCGCTCGAGACAGTTCGCGAGACCCAGTACTTC. Its protein product is CATNSLETVRETQYF.

In DNA form, the CDR3 reads TGTGCCAGTAGCATTACTGGGAGAGAGACCCAGTACTTC. Protein sequence: CASSITGRETQYF. This rearrangement joins TRBV19 to TRBJ2-5, with a tentative D call TRBD2 (5 bases). This CDR3 is built from 13 residues. Trimming stripped 6 bases from V and 4 bases from J, with 12 bases between. CDR1 is LNHDA and CDR2 is SQIVND in the germline V gene (reference sequence).

J is TRBJ1-3 and V is TRBV5-4; D call uncertain. Germline V gene lookup returns CDR1 SGHNT and CDR2 YYREEE (reference sequence). This CDR3 is built from 15 residues. V lost 4 bases and J lost 5, with 16 bases in between. CDR3 in amino acids: CASSAVGSPRNTIYF. In nucleotides, the CDR3 is TGTGCCAGCAGCGCGGTGGGATCCCCGAGAAACACCATATATTTT. Filled out from reference TRBV5-4 and TRBJ1-3, the complete variable domain reads ETGVTQSPTHLIKTRGQQVTLRCSSQSGHNTVSWYQQALGQGPQFIFQYYREEENGRGNFPPRFSGLQFPNYSSELNVNALELDDSALYLCASSAVGSPRNTIYFGEGSWLTVV.

The chain joins TRBV15 to TRBJ1-1, with 8 bases matching TRBD1. Trimming took 3 bases from V and 4 from J; bases not matched to a gene: 1. CDR1 is LNHNV, CDR2 YYDKDF, per germline (reference sequence). This CDR3 is 13 amino acids long. The CDR3 nucleotides read TGTGCCACCAGCAGGACAGGGGTCACTGAAGCTTTCTTT. This translates into CATSRTGVTEAFF.

In regard to this clone: This same CDR3 is encoded by further DNA sequences in the sample. This sequence joins TRBV7-9 and TRBJ1-5, with D perhaps matching TRBD1 (6 bases). Per the germline V gene, CDR1 is SEHNR and CDR2 is FQNEAQ (reference sequence). Trimming left V 6 bases short and J 4 bases short, with 10 bases between. There are 13 residues in the CDR3. The CDR3 spells CASSPGVNQPQHF. The CDR3 DNA reads as TGTGCCAGCAGTCCAGGGGTTAATCAGCCCCAGCATTTT.

The gene calls are TRBV7-9 and TRBJ2-1; D perhaps matches TRBD2 (5 bases). Trimming left V 1 base short and J 1 base short, with 8 bases between. Germline CDR1 and CDR2: SEHNR and FQNEAQ (reference sequence). The CDR3 runs to 15 residues. The CDR3 spells CASSLVGESYNEQFF. The CDR3 DNA reads as TGTGCCAGCAGCTTAGTGGGAGAGTCCTACAATGAGCAGTTCTTC.

The chain couples TRBV7-9 to TRBJ2-5; D unresolved. Trimming left V 5 bases short and J 3 bases short, with 10 bases between. Germline V gene lookup returns CDR1 SEHNR and CDR2 FQNEAQ (reference sequence). The length of the CDR3 is 13 residues. The CDR3 region is CASSINTEETQYF. As DNA, the CDR3 is TGTGCCAGCAGCATAAACACAGAAGAGACCCAGTACTTC.

The rearrangement links TRBV19 to TRBJ2-7, with a weak D call TRBD2 (6 bases). The V gene lost 7 bases and the J gene lost 3 bases, with 16 bases spanning the gap. Per the germline V gene, CDR1 is LNHDA and CDR2 is SQIVND (reference sequence). This CDR3 contains 14 residues. This CDR3 is CASKRQGAGYEQYF. DNA for the CDR3: TGTGCCAGTAAAAGGCAGGGAGCGGGCTACGAGCAGTACTTC.

Details on this clone: The same CDR3 also results from other DNA sequences found in this sample. The chain recombines TRBV29-1 with TRBJ1-1, with 8 nucleotides matching TRBD1. Germline V lookup: CDR1 SQVTM, CDR2 ANQGSEA. This CDR3 spans 13 amino acids. Losses at the gene ends were 5 bases for V and 2 bases for J; bases not matched to a gene: 4. For the CDR3, the DNA is TGCAGCGTTACACAGGGGGGAAACACTGAAGCTTTCTTT. Translated: CSVTQGGNTEAFF.

V and J are TRBV7-2 and TRBJ2-7; 12 bases map to TRBD2. The CDR3 totals 15 residues. The J segment lost 5 bases and the V segment lost 5 bases, leaving 7 bases of the junction unmatched. Germline-derived CDR1 and CDR2 are SGHTA and FQGNSA. Here the CDR3 DNA reads TGTGCCAGCAGCCAGACTAGCGGGAGATACAACGAGCAGTACTTC. Translating it yields CASSQTSGRYNEQYF.

The chain is built from TRBV2 and TRBJ1-5; D not resolved. Per the germline V gene, CDR1 is SNHLY and CDR2 is FYNNEI. The V end lost 7 bases, the J end lost 1 base, and 11 bases lay between the germline ends. The CDR3 has 14 residues. CDR3 protein: CASNPSVSNQPQHF. In DNA form, the CDR3 reads TGTGCCAGCAATCCAAGCGTGAGCAATCAGCCCCAGCATTTT.

The J gene is TRBJ1-5, the V gene TRBV28; possibly TRBD1 for D (5 bases). Germline lookup yields CDR1 MDHEN and CDR2 SYDVKM. V was cut by 5 bases and J by 0 bases, with 17 bases left in between. This CDR3 is 17 amino acids long. As DNA, the CDR3 is TGTGCCAGCAGTATCCAGGCAGGGCTCTATAGCAATCAGCCCCAGCATTTT. Protein product: CASSIQAGLYSNQPQHF.